Only one count was recorded for the clone carrying this T cell receptor beta chain. Its antigen is as yet unknown. One end of the junction does not line up with germline, which may come from a read error. Using RNA transcripts as the source, TCR beta CDR3 regions were amplified. The HTBI set primed first-round TCR CDR3 RT-PCR. TCRdb re-called the multiplex PCR reads with MiXCR, one entry per CDR3 protein. The sample has roughly 800,000 distinct CDR3 sequences, 38% seen once; the top ten hold 8% to 9%. This entry comes from a study of T cells in Graves' hyperthyroidism and ophthalmopathy. Study information: Blood was drawn when the patient was first diagnosed and still untreated.

Whole-study findings and limits: For ophthalmopathy, model prediction preceded onset by a median approximately 6 months. Stable hyperthyroidism was told apart from ophthalmopathy by a model built on 13 V-J features.

This CDR3 has 13 residues. Germline lookup yields CDR1 SSHAT and CDR2 FNYEAQ (reference sequence). The sequenced sample was blood. The TCR originated in a man between 18 and 29 years old with Graves' hyperthyroidism. V is TRBV7-7 and J is TRBJ2-7; D is possibly TRBD1 (5 bases). CDR3: CASSFGAGLEQYF. In DNA, the CDR3 is TGTGCTAGCAGCTTCGGAGCAGGGCTCGAGCAGTACTTC.